These 12 T cell receptor beta chains share one sample of origin, sequenced in a study of blood T cells in healthy people across ages. A second about 7 to 11 cycle PCR used barcoded and J-beta primers. TCRdb analysed the 5' RACE reads with MiXCR anew, one entry per CDR3 protein. The sample lists over 600,000 distinct CDR3 sequences, roughly 20% seen once, with about 3.6% in the top ten. Sample: blood. The origin of the receptors is an older man in good health.

The chain couples TRBV19 to TRBJ2-5; 10 bases line up with TRBD2. From germline, CDR1 is LNHDA and CDR2 SQIVND (reference sequence). V lost 7 bases and J lost 5; bases outside the gene matches: 10. The CDR3 totals 15 residues. CDR3 in amino acids: CASTSSGSSRETQYF. The CDR3 coding sequence is TGTGCCAGTACCTCTAGCGGGAGCTCGCGGGAGACCCAGTACTTC.

This rearrangement joins TRBV7-6 to TRBJ2-3; tentatively, D is TRBD2 (5 bases). Germline-derived CDR1 and CDR2 are SGHVS and FNYEAQ. Trimming shortened V by 0 bases and J by 0 bases, and 10 bases separated the two germline ends. CDR3 length equals 16 residues. The DNA of the CDR3 is TGTGCCAGCAGCTTAGCTAGCGAATATAGCACAGATACGCAGTATTTT. As protein: CASSLASEYSTDTQYF.

The V and J genes are TRBV6-1 and TRBJ2-1, with 7 bases matching TRBD2. V gave up 8 bases and J gave up 3 bases; unmatched junction bases: 4. CDR1 is MNHNS and CDR2 is SASEGT in the germline V gene. CDR3 size: 13 residues. The CDR3 spells CASVREGYNEQFF. Written as DNA, the CDR3 is TGTGCCAGCGTGAGGGAGGGCTACAATGAGCAGTTCTTC.

J is TRBJ2-2 and V is TRBV12-3 or TRBV12-4; TRBD2 matches 10 bases. Trimming removed 0 bases from V and 0 bases from J; junction bases left unmatched: 13. This CDR3 spans 21 amino acids. For the CDR3, the DNA is TGTGCCAGCAGTTTAGCGTTCGTGGTAGCGGGAGGAAAGCCGAACACCGGGGAGCTGTTTTTT. Its translation: CASSLAFVVAGGKPNTGELFF.

This clonotype was recorded many times. This rearrangement joins TRBV5-1 to TRBJ1-3; D not certain. With 3 bases removed from V and 0 bases from J, the gap between germline ends came to 13 bases. Germline V gene data show CDR1 as SGHRS and CDR2 as YFSETQ. The CDR3 spans 16 residues. CDR3 nucleotide sequence: TGCGCCAGCAGCTACCAGGACGGCTACTCTGGAAACACCATATATTTT. It yields the protein CASSYQDGYSGNTIYF.

This clonotype appeared a few times. The chain links TRBV5-1 to TRBJ2-1; D is tentatively TRBD1 or TRBD2 (6 bases each). Germline V CDR1 and CDR2: SGHRS, YFSETQ. The V end lost 1 base, the J end lost 8 bases, and 13 bases lay between the germline ends. This CDR3 comprises 14 residues. The CDR3 is CASSLWYREDEQFF. The CDR3 DNA reads as TGCGCCAGCAGCTTGTGGTACAGGGAGGATGAGCAGTTCTTC.

The chain joins TRBV20-1 to TRBJ2-3; D gene unclear. CDR1 is DFQATT, CDR2 SNEGSKA, per germline (reference sequence). V shed 6 bases and J shed 1 base, with 17 bases lying between them. This CDR3 spans 15 amino acids. The CDR3 bases are TGCAGTGCCCGCCCCCCGAGGTCGGGCACAGATACGCAGTATTTT. The encoded protein is CSARPPRSGTDTQYF.

This clonotype was seen ten or more times. The chain combines TRBV4-1 with TRBJ1-4; TRBD1 is a possible D gene (5 bases). The V gene's germline CDR1 is MGHRA and CDR2 YSYEKL. The V gene lost 5 bases and the J gene lost 6 bases, with 16 bases spanning the gap. This CDR3 contains 15 residues. The CDR3 sequence: CASSNRQRRDEKLFF. The DNA of the CDR3 is TGCGCCAGCAGCAATCGACAGAGAAGGGATGAAAAACTGTTTTTT.

This clonotype was detected only a few times. The J gene is TRBJ2-3, the V gene TRBV7-2; 9 bases are a match to TRBD2. Unmatched junction bases numbered 8, after V lost 2 bases and J lost 2 bases. Germline CDR1 and CDR2: SGHTA and FQGNSA. CDR3 length: 17 amino acids. CDR3 region: CASSLTGGGVYTDTQYF. The CDR3, as DNA: TGTGCCAGCAGCTTAACGGGCGGGGGGGTTTACACAGATACGCAGTATTTT.

This chain links TRBV7-9 with TRBJ1-2; 8 nucleotides align to TRBD1. V lost 8 bases, J lost 3 bases, and 5 bases stayed unmatched. CDR1 and CDR2 (germline): SEHNR, FQNEAQ (reference sequence). This CDR3 is 13 amino acids long. The CDR3, as DNA: TGTGCCAGCGTCGGACAGGGCCACTATGGCTACACCTTC. Translated: CASVGQGHYGYTF.

V usage is TRBV20-1 and J usage is TRBJ2-2, with D possibly TRBD1 on 8 matching bases. Germline-derived CDR1 and CDR2 are DFQATT and SNEGSKA (reference sequence). The CDR3 is 16 amino acids. Trimming took 6 bases from V and 5 from J, leaving 22 bases between them. CDR3 sequence (DNA): TGCAGTGCAGTCCCGAGGACAGGGAGGGTGACCGGGGAGCTGTTTTTT. This sequence encodes CSAVPRTGRVTGELFF.

In its sample, this clonotype was seen a few times. This chain connects TRBV20-1 to TRBJ2-2, with 9 bases matching TRBD2. Germline trimming cut 0 bases from V and 5 bases from J; bases unmatched to any gene: 10. The CDR3 is made up of 17 amino acids. Germline V lookup: CDR1 DFQATT, CDR2 SNEGSKA (reference sequence). The CDR3 nucleotides read TGCAGTGCTAGAGATTCCGGGACTAGCATTCTTACCGGGGAGCTGTTTTTT. Translated, it gives CSARDSGTSILTGELFF.